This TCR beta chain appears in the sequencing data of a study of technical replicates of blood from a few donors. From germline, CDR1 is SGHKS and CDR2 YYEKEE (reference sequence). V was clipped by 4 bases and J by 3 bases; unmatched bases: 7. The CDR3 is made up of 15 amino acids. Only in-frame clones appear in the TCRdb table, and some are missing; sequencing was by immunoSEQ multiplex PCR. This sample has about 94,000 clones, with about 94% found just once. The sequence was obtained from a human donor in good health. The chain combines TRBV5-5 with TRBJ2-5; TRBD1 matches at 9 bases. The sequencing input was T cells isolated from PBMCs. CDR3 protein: CASSPWGQGKETQYF. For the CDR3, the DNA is TGTGCCAGCAGCCCCTGGGGACAGGGAAAAGAGACCCAGTACTTC.